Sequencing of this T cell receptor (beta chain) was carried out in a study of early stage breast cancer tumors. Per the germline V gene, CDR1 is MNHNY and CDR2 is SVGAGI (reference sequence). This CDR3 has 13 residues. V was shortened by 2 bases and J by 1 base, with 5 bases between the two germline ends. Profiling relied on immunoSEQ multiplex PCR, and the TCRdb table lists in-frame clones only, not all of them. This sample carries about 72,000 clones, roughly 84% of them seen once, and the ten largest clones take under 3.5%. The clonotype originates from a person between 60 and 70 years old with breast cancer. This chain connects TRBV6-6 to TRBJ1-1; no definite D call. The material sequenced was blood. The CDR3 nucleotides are TGTGCCAGCAGTTACACTGCGAACACTGAAGCTTTCTTT. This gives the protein CASSYTANTEAFF.